These 14 T cell receptor beta chains were all obtained from the same sample, sequenced in a study of T-cell reconstitution after alpha-beta-depleted transplantation in children. Molecular barcoding with unique molecular identifiers was used for the TCRbeta library. TCRdb processed the PCR reads anew with MiXCR; each CDR3 protein has one entry. Altogether about 540,000 distinct CDR3 sequences are present, 20% to 30% being singletons, with the ten largest covering 30% to 40%. Sample: PBMCs, taken before TCRalphabeta/CD19-depleted stem cell transplant. These receptors were taken from a boy in the first two years of life with Wiskott-Aldrich syndrome, due to receive a stem cell transplant.

This clonotype was observed a handful of times. The chain is built from TRBV20-1 and TRBJ2-1; no clear D. The CDR3 runs 12 residues. Germline V gives CDR1 DFQATT, CDR2 SNEGSKA (reference sequence). The V end lost 0 bases, the J end lost 10 bases, and 10 bases lay between the germline ends. CDR3 in amino acids: CSARDPPNEQFF. CDR3 nucleotide sequence: TGCAGTGCTAGAGATCCCCCCAACGAGCAGTTCTTC.

V and J are TRBV11-2 and TRBJ1-1, with 7 bases aligning to TRBD1. V gave up 5 bases and J gave up 0 bases; unmatched junction bases: 9. Germline V gives CDR1 SGHAT, CDR2 FQNNGV. This CDR3 contains 16 residues. The CDR3 sequence: CASSPRPGGMNTEAFF. CDR3 coding DNA: TGTGCCAGCAGCCCTCGGCCAGGGGGGATGAACACTGAAGCTTTCTTT. The variable domain in full, with the rest retrieved from reference TRBV11-2 and TRBJ1-1, is EAGVAQSPRYKIIEKRQSVAFWCNPISGHATLYWYQQILGQGPKLLIQFQNNGVVDDSQLPKDRFSAERLKGVDSTLKIQPAKLEDSAVYLCASSPRPGGMNTEAFFGQGTRLTVV.

The J gene is TRBJ2-1, the V gene TRBV12-3 or TRBV12-4; D uncertain. The CDR3 runs to 14 residues. Trimming pared 7 bases from V and 0 bases from J, leaving 10 bases between. The CDR3 sequence is CASKIESSYNEQFF. CDR3 sequence (DNA): TGTGCCAGCAAGATCGAAAGCTCCTACAATGAGCAGTTCTTC.

The V gene is TRBV10-3, the J gene TRBJ1-3; D call uncertain. The germline gives CDR1 ENHRY, CDR2 SYGVKD. The CDR3 consists of 14 residues. V was pared by 8 bases and J by 0 bases, with 11 bases between. The DNA for the CDR3 is TGTGCCATCGGGAACGCTAACTCTGGAAACACCATATATTTT. Translating it yields CAIGNANSGNTIYF.

This clonotype showed up just a few times. The chain links TRBV4-2 to TRBJ1-4, with no clear D. The germline V gene has CDR1 LGHNA and CDR2 YNFKEQ. The CDR3 runs 15 residues. The germline V and J ends were trimmed by 1 base and 3 bases, with 9 bases remaining between them. The CDR3 coding sequence is TGTGCCAGCAGCCAAGGTCCGGGGTCTAATGAAAAACTGTTTTTT. Translated, it gives CASSQGPGSNEKLFF.

The chain employs TRBV19 and TRBJ1-2, with a weak D call TRBD1 (5 bases). The germline gives CDR1 LNHDA, CDR2 SQIVND (reference sequence). Trimming removed 5 bases from V and 7 bases from J, with 17 bases in between. The CDR3 sequence is 14 residues long. CDR3: CASSGTGGAGGYTF. CDR3 in DNA: TGTGCCAGTAGTGGAACTGGGGGAGCGGGTGGCTACACCTTC.

The J gene is TRBJ2-1, the V gene TRBV5-1; the D gene is possibly TRBD2 (5 bases). V lost 1 base and J 5 bases, leaving 13 bases between the germline ends. This CDR3 comprises 15 residues. In germline, CDR1 is SGHRS, CDR2 YFSETQ. CDR3 DNA: TGCGCCAGCAGCTTGATGAGGGCCCCCAACAATGAGCAGTTCTTC. Translation gives CASSLMRAPNNEQFF.

The genes are TRBV2 and TRBJ2-1, with D possibly TRBD1 on 6 matching bases. CDR1 is SNHLY, CDR2 FYNNEI, per germline. The CDR3 has 18 amino acids. The germline V and J ends were trimmed by 7 bases and 7 bases, with 29 bases remaining between them. CDR3 amino acids: CASTKTPPTGFLRNEQFF. The CDR3 DNA reads as TGTGCCAGCACGAAGACCCCGCCTACAGGGTTCCTTAGGAATGAGCAGTTCTTC.

This sequence joins TRBV10-3 and TRBJ2-5; 7 nucleotides agree with TRBD2. Germline V lookup: CDR1 ENHRY, CDR2 SYGVKD. The J segment lost 2 bases and the V segment lost 3 bases, leaving 3 bases of the junction unmatched. The CDR3 spans 14 residues. Here the CDR3 reads CAISDWGGQETQYF. In DNA form, the CDR3 reads TGTGCCATCAGTGACTGGGGAGGGCAAGAGACCCAGTACTTC.

The chain has TRBV5-1 and TRBJ2-1; TRBD2 matches at 12 bases. The CDR3 runs 15 residues. Germline-derived CDR1 and CDR2 are SGHRS and YFSETQ. Trimming cost V 5 bases and J 5 bases; bases outside gene matches: 5. The CDR3 bases are TGCGCCAGCAGGACTAGCGGGAGATTCGACAATGAGCAGTTCTTC. It translates to CASRTSGRFDNEQFF.

This sequence joins TRBV6-1 and TRBJ1-5, with D tentatively TRBD1 (5 bases). This CDR3 region has 15 residues. The germline V gene encodes CDR1 MNHNS and CDR2 SASEGT. The V end was cut by 2 bases, the J end by 2 bases, with 10 bases between. The CDR3 nucleotides read TGTGCCAGCAGTGAAAGGGGTCGCGGCAATCAGCCCCAGCATTTT. This translates into CASSERGRGNQPQHF.

The V gene is TRBV27, the J gene TRBJ1-4, with 7 bases that match TRBD1. The germline V gene encodes CDR1 MNHEY and CDR2 SMNVEV (reference sequence). After removal of 6 bases from V and 11 bases from J, the junction contained 3 bases not matched to a gene. The CDR3 runs to 11 residues. CDR3 DNA sequence: TGTGCCAGCAGACCGGGACAGAAACTGTTTTTT. This sequence encodes CASRPGQKLFF.

The J gene is TRBJ2-7, the V gene TRBV7-9; 7 nucleotides match TRBD2. Germline CDR1 SEHNR, CDR2 FQNEAQ (reference sequence). The V gene end was trimmed by 8 bases and the J gene end by 2 bases; junction bases not matched to a gene: 9. The CDR3 covers 14 residues. The CDR3 coding sequence is TGTGCCAGCGGACCTCTAGCGGCCGCCTACGAGCAGTACTTC. Amino acid sequence: CASGPLAAAYEQYF.

A few counts support this clonotype. The chain uses TRBV5-6 and TRBJ2-6, with a possible D match to TRBD1 (6 bases). CDR1 SGHDT and CDR2 YYEEEE come from the germline V gene. This CDR3 is 17 amino acids long. Trimming removed 3 bases at V and 2 bases at J, with 15 bases between. The CDR3 sequence: CASSWGHEIAGANVLTF. The CDR3 bases are TGTGCCAGCAGCTGGGGACATGAAATCGCTGGGGCCAACGTCCTGACTTTC.